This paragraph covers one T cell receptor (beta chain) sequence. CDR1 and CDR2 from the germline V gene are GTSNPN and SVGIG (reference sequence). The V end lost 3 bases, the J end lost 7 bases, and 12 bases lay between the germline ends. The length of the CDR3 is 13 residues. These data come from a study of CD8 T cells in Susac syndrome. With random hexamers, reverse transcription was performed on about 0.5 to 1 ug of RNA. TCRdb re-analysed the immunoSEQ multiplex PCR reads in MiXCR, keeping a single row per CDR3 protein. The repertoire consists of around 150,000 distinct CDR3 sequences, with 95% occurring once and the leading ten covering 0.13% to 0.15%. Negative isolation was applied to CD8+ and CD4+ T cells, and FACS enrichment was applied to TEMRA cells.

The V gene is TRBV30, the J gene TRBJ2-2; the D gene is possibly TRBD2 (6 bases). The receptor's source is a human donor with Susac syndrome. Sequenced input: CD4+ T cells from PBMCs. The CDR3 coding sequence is TGTGCCTGGAGCTCGGGGGAGCGCGGGGAGCTGTTTTTT. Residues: CAWSSGERGELFF. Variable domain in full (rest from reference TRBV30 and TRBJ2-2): SQTIHQWPATLVQPVGSPLSLECTVEGTSNPNLYWYRQAAGRGLQLLFYSVGIGQISSEVPQNLSASRPQDRQFILSSKKLLLSDSGFYLCAWSSGERGELFFGEGSRLTVL.